The 5 T cell receptor beta chains below come from one sample, sequenced in a study of T cell responses to AZD1222 COVID-19 vaccine. Assay: immunoSEQ multiplex PCR; the TCRdb copy retains only in-frame clones and omits some. The repertoire holds 110,000 to 150,000 clones, 89% seen once, with under 3.5% in the top ten. Source: peripheral blood, taken on day 0 of AZD1222 vaccination. The receptors come from an adult in good health.

Details on this clone: Different DNA sequences within this sample yield the same CDR3. V is TRBV2 and J is TRBJ1-2; D is uncertain. The CDR3 has 13 residues. Germline V gene lookup returns CDR1 SNHLY and CDR2 FYNNEI. V lost 2 bases and J lost 5, with 9 bases in between. The CDR3 nucleotides are TGTGCCAGCAGTGAATCACGGGTTTATGGCTACACCTTC. Amino acid sequence: CASSESRVYGYTF.

In nucleotides, the CDR3 is TGTGCCACCAGCAGAGGACGGGGTAGCTCCTACAATGAGCAGTTCTTC. Protein: CATSRGRGSSYNEQFF. This chain uses TRBV15 with TRBJ2-1; weak D call: TRBD2 (5 bases). Germline V gene lookup returns CDR1 LNHNV and CDR2 YYDKDF (reference sequence). The CDR3 loop spans 16 amino acids. V was trimmed by 1 base and J by 0 bases, leaving 10 bases between them.

The chain joins TRBV7-9 to TRBJ2-5; perhaps TRBD1 as D (5 bases). CDR3 length: 14 residues. The ends were cut back, 1 base at V and 9 bases at J, with 15 bases in the middle. CDR1 is SEHNR and CDR2 is FQNEAQ in the germline V gene (reference sequence). CDR3 in amino acids: CASSLEQVIRAQYF. CDR3 DNA sequence: TGTGCCAGCAGCTTAGAACAGGTGATAAGGGCCCAGTACTTC.

The chain uses TRBV15 and TRBJ1-5; the match to TRBD1 covers 10 bases. CDR3 length: 18 residues. J was trimmed by 0 bases and V by 1 base; bases with no gene match: 6. The V gene's germline CDR1 is LNHNV and CDR2 YYDKDF (reference sequence). CDR3 DNA: TGTGCCACCAGCAGAGCTGACAGGGGGCTGGGTAGCAATCAGCCCCAGCATTTT. Its translation is CATSRADRGLGSNQPQHF.

The genes are TRBV6-5 and TRBJ2-3; D is perhaps TRBD1 or TRBD2 (7 bases each). V was shortened by 6 bases and J by 6 bases, with 13 bases between the two germline ends. CDR1 and CDR2 (germline): MNHEY, SVGAGI. There are 13 residues in the CDR3. CDR3 loop: CASRPGGGDTQYF. In DNA form, the CDR3 reads TGTGCCAGCAGGCCAGGGGGAGGGGATACGCAGTATTTT.